This TCR beta chain is drawn from a study of tumor-infiltrating lymphocytes in primary liver carcinoma. Study-level results: Only about 8-25% of top clones showed up in all five tumor regions. Relative to tumor region pairs, the tumor-adjacent and tumor-blood pairs showed overlap that was lower.

Synthesis of TCR beta cDNA was carried out from 500 ng total RNA with a constant-region primer. Amplification in three nested multiplex PCR rounds with slightly modified ARM-PCR gave rise to TCR beta libraries. TCRdb re-analysed the multiplex PCR reads in MiXCR, keeping a single row per CDR3 protein. The sample has under 90,000 distinct CDR3 sequences, approximately 72% seen once. Co-extraction of RNA and DNA was performed on about 20-33 mg of unsorted bulk tissue. Note on this clonotype: What it recognizes is unknown. A read error may be the cause here, since a much bigger clone is one base away.

The clonotype originates from a man between 40 and 49 years old with primary liver carcinoma and hepatitis B virus infection. The sequencing input was liver tumor tissue from sampling region 1. The subset: tumor region T1, superior pole.

CDR3 in DNA: TGTGCCAGCAGCTTATCGATAGACAAGCAGTACTTC. As protein: CASSLSIDKQYF. V and J are TRBV7-8 and TRBJ2-7; no clear D gene. V shed 2 bases and J shed 8 bases, with 10 bases lying between them. Germline CDR1 and CDR2: SGHVS and FQNEAQ. CDR3 size: 12 residues.